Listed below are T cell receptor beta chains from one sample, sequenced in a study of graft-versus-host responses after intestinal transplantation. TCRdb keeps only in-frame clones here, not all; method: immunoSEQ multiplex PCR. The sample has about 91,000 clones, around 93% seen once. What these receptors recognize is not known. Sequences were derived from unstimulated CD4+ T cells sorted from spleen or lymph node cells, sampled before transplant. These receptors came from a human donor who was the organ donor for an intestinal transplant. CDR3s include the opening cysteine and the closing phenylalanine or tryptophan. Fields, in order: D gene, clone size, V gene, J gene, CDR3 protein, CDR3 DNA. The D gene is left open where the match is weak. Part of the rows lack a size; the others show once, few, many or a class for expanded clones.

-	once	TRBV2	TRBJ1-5	CASSASGFNQPQHF	TGTGCCAGCAGCGCTAGCGGGTTCAATCAGCCCCAGCATTTT
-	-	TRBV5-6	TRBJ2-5	CASSLIERTIPQETQYF	TGTGCCAGCAGCTTGATTGAGAGGACTATCCCCCAAGAGACCCAGTACTTC
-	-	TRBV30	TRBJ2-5	CAWSPHPERETQYF	TGTGCCTGGAGTCCCCACCCCGAGCGGGAGACCCAGTACTTC
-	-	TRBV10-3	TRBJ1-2	CAISEPGTPNSLNGYTF	TGTGCCATCAGTGAACCCGGGACACCCAATAGTCTAAATGGCTACACCTTC
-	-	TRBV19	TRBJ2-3	CASSRLGTDTQYF	TGTGCCAGTAGTCGACTGGGCACAGATACGCAGTATTTT
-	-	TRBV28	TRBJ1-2	CASLSGGTDYGYTF	TGTGCCAGCCTGTCGGGGGGCACAGACTATGGCTACACCTTC
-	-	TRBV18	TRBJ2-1	CASSRLVSSYNEQFF	TGTGCCAGCTCGCGACTGGTTAGCTCCTACAATGAGCAGTTCTTC
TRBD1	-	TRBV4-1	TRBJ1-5	CASSPGQGESNQPQHF	TGCGCCAGCAGCCCAGGACAGGGGGAAAGCAATCAGCCCCAGCATTTT
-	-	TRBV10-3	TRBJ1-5	CAISESREDNQPQHF	TGTGCCATCAGTGAGTCTCGAGAAGATAATCAGCCCCAGCATTTT
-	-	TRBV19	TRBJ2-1	CASSIIFGGRYNEQFF	TGTGCCAGTAGTATAATCTTCGGGGGGCGCTACAATGAGCAGTTCTTC